Listed below are T cell receptor beta chains from one sample, sequenced in a study of T cells in Graves' hyperthyroidism and ophthalmopathy. TCRdb analysed the multiplex PCR reads with MiXCR anew, one entry per CDR3 protein. This sample carries around 600,000 distinct CDR3 sequences, about a sixth of them seen once, and the ten largest clones take around 7.8%. The source material was blood. The source of these receptors is a woman under 40 with Graves' hyperthyroidism. Both conserved end residues are part of each CDR3. The D gene is left open where the match is weak. Not all rows give a size; the values are once, few, many and, for expanded clones, a class.

v_gene	j_gene	len	d_gene	abundance	CDR3aa	CDR3nt
TRBV5-4	TRBJ2-2	16	TRBD2	-	CASSLGGGRSAGELFF	TGTGCCAGCAGCTTGGGCGGCGGGAGAAGCGCCGGGGAGCTGTTTTTT
TRBV12-3/TRBV12-4	TRBJ2-5	15	-	many	CASSLGSADRETQYF	TGTGCCAGCAGTTTAGGGTCAGCCGATCGAGAGACCCAGTACTTC
TRBV12-3/TRBV12-4	TRBJ2-7	14	TRBD1	many	CASSIQGGPSEQYF	TGTGCCAGCAGTATACAGGGGGGCCCCAGCGAGCAGTACTTC
TRBV5-6	TRBJ1-2	15	-	-	CASSPYGGGAYGYTF	TGTGCCAGCAGCCCGTACGGGGGGGGTGCCTATGGCTACACCTTC
TRBV6-2/TRBV6-3	TRBJ2-1	14	-	few	CASSYLGSYNEQFF	TGTGCCAGCAGTTACCTAGGCTCCTACAATGAGCAGTTCTTC
TRBV28	TRBJ2-5	13	-	many	CASTQLGEETQYF	TGTGCCAGCACTCAGTTAGGGGAAGAGACCCAGTACTTC
TRBV7-8	TRBJ1-1	13	-	many	CASSRGPDTEAFF	TGTGCCAGCAGCCGAGGGCCTGACACTGAAGCTTTCTTT
TRBV30	TRBJ1-1	14	TRBD1	many	CAWSNRDRGTEAFF	TGTGCCTGGAGTAATCGGGACAGGGGGACTGAAGCTTTCTTT
TRBV6-1	TRBJ1-1	15	-	many	CASSPLGGMNTEAFF	TGTGCCAGCAGTCCCCTGGGTGGGATGAACACTGAAGCTTTCTTT
TRBV13	TRBJ2-4	16	TRBD1	many	CASSLTKETGPNIQYF	TGTGCCAGCAGCCTGACGAAAGAGACAGGGCCGAACATTCAGTACTTC
TRBV6-5	TRBJ2-7	15	-	many	CASSYSTAVTYEQYF	TGTGCCAGCAGTTACTCTACCGCTGTTACCTACGAGCAGTACTTC
TRBV30	TRBJ2-2	13	-	-	CAWSPLNTGELFF	TGTGCCTGGAGCCCCCTAAACACCGGGGAGCTGTTTTTT
TRBV27	TRBJ1-2	13	-	once	CASSFSIYYGYTF	TGTGCCAGCAGTTTCTCGATTTACTATGGCTACACCTTC
TRBV13	TRBJ1-3	13	-	-	CASKKYSGNTIYF	TGTGCCAGTAAAAAATACTCTGGAAACACCATATATTTT
TRBV27	TRBJ2-2	15	TRBD1	few	CASSLGTGVAGELFF	TGTGCCAGCAGTTTAGGGACAGGGGTTGCCGGGGAGCTGTTTTTT
TRBV27	TRBJ2-1	15	-	many	CASSSRGSSYNEQFF	TGTGCCAGCAGTTCGAGGGGGAGCTCCTACAATGAGCAGTTCTTC
TRBV6-2/TRBV6-3	TRBJ2-7	14	TRBD2	few	CASRRGTSGYEQYF	TGTGCCAGCCGTCGGGGGACTAGCGGATACGAGCAGTACTTC
TRBV4-2	TRBJ2-7	15	TRBD2	many	CASSQAGGGVYEQYF	TGTGCCAGCAGCCAAGCTGGGGGAGGGGTATACGAGCAGTACTTC
TRBV6-1	TRBJ2-4	15	-	-	CASSTLGGAKNIQYF	TGTGCCAGCAGCACCCTGGGCGGAGCCAAAAACATTCAGTACTTC
TRBV5-1	TRBJ2-5	14	-	many	CASSPPGGAETQYF	TGCGCCAGCAGCCCGCCTGGGGGGGCCGAGACCCAGTACTTC
TRBV12-3/TRBV12-4	TRBJ1-5	16	-	many	CASSLAGGDSNQPQHF	TGTGCCAGCAGTTTAGCAGGGGGAGATAGCAATCAGCCCCAGCATTTT
TRBV20-1	TRBJ2-7	14	-	many	CSANYRLSTYEQYF	TGCAGTGCTAATTACAGGTTATCGACCTACGAGCAGTACTTC
TRBV5-4	TRBJ2-2	15	TRBD2	-	CASSSMGGRAGELFF	TGTGCCAGCAGCTCGATGGGCGGGAGGGCCGGGGAGCTGTTTTTT
TRBV20-1	TRBJ2-1	13	TRBD2	many	CSAVVGGYNEQFF	TGCAGTGCTGTAGTGGGGGGGTACAATGAGCAGTTCTTC
TRBV19	TRBJ2-3	16	-	few	CASSIQRETTGDTQYF	TGTGCCAGTAGTATACAGCGCGAGACCACAGGGGATACGCAGTATTTT
TRBV7-2	TRBJ2-6	17	-	few	CASSLVAGSSGANVLTF	TGTGCCAGCAGCTTAGTGGCCGGTAGCTCTGGGGCCAACGTCCTGACTTTC
TRBV7-2	TRBJ2-1	14	TRBD2	-	CASNFGTSVFEQFF	TGTGCCAGTAATTTCGGGACTAGCGTTTTTGAGCAGTTCTTC
TRBV20-1	TRBJ2-1	13	TRBD2	many	CSALAGGNNEQFF	TGCAGTGCTTTAGCGGGAGGGAACAATGAGCAGTTCTTC
TRBV30	TRBJ1-6	12	-	many	CAHQANNSPLHF	TGTGCCCACCAGGCGAATAATTCACCCCTCCACTTT
TRBV7-9	TRBJ2-3	15	TRBD2	few	CASNELAGAADTQYF	TGTGCCAGCAACGAACTAGCGGGAGCGGCAGATACGCAGTATTTT
TRBV7-3	TRBJ2-3	16	TRBD2	many	CASSLMAGVGPDTQYF	TGTGCCAGCAGCTTAATGGCGGGAGTAGGCCCGGATACGCAGTATTTT
TRBV12-3/TRBV12-4	TRBJ1-3	15	TRBD1	-	CASSFGTGTGNTIYF	TGTGCCAGCAGTTTCGGGACAGGCACTGGAAACACCATATATTTT
TRBV20-1	TRBJ2-3	14	-	many	CSARTHQNTDTQYF	TGCAGTGCTAGGACCCATCAGAACACAGATACGCAGTATTTT
TRBV2	TRBJ2-7	15	TRBD1	few	CASSRDRLNGYEQHF	TGTGCCAGCAGTCGGGACAGGCTGAACGGATACGAGCAGCACTTC
TRBV30	TRBJ2-3	14	-	many	CAWSVGKSTDTQYF	TGTGCCTGGAGCGTGGGGAAGTCCACAGATACGCAGTATTTT
TRBV20-1	TRBJ2-3	12	TRBD2	many	CSSGSEADTQYF	TGCAGTAGCGGGAGTGAGGCAGATACGCAGTATTTT